One sample yielded the 20 T cell receptor beta chains listed below, sequenced in a study of T cells in Graves' hyperthyroidism and ophthalmopathy. RNA transcripts served as the template for amplifying TCR beta CDR3 regions. The study used the HTBI primer set for a first-round RT-PCR of the TCR CDR3. TCRdb re-called the multiplex PCR reads with MiXCR, one entry per CDR3 protein. The data contain under 800,000 distinct CDR3 sequences, around 15% of them singletons. Material: blood. The source of these receptors is a woman aged 18-29 years with Graves' hyperthyroidism.

In its sample, this clonotype was seen a few times. The rearrangement joins TRBV9 to TRBJ2-3; 7 bases are a match to TRBD1. After removal of 0 bases from V and 6 bases from J, the junction contained 7 bases not matched to a gene. The germline CDR1 and CDR2 sequences are SGDLS and YYNGEE. The CDR3 totals 15 residues. The CDR3 reads CASSVASGTVDTQYF. CDR3 coding DNA: TGTGCCAGCAGCGTAGCTAGTGGGACAGTTGATACGCAGTATTTT.

The sample holds many counts of this clonotype. This chain uses TRBV6-8 with TRBJ2-7, with 12 bases fitting TRBD2. CDR1 and CDR2 (germline): MNHGY, SAAAGT. Germline trimming cut 2 bases from V and 2 bases from J; bases unmatched to any gene: 16. The CDR3 covers 20 residues. CDR3 DNA sequence: TGTGCCAGCAGTTACCCCTCTCAACCGACTAGCGGGAGATCCCCCTACGAGCAGTACTTC. As protein: CASSYPSQPTSGRSPYEQYF.

This clonotype was seen only a few times. The chain uses TRBV20-1 and TRBJ2-5; 12 nucleotides line up with TRBD2. V shed 6 bases and J 2 bases; nucleotides not matched to a gene: 4. Germline lookup yields CDR1 DFQATT and CDR2 SNEGSKA (reference sequence). CDR3 size: 14 residues. The CDR3 DNA reads TGCAGTGCCTGGACTAGCGGGGAGCAAGAGACCCAGTACTTC. Protein: CSAWTSGEQETQYF.

The chain combines TRBV6-1 with TRBJ2-3; D might be TRBD2 (5 bases). The germline CDR1 and CDR2 sequences are MNHNS and SASEGT. This CDR3 has 15 amino acids. Trimming removed 2 bases from V and 6 bases from J, with 15 bases in between. The CDR3 sequence: CASSESGWESDTQYF. DNA of the CDR3: TGTGCCAGCAGTGAAAGCGGTTGGGAGAGCGATACGCAGTATTTT.

This rearrangement joins TRBV19 to TRBJ1-2, with a tentative D call TRBD1 (5 bases). CDR3 size: 15 residues. Trimming shortened V by 7 bases and J by 5 bases, and 20 bases separated the two germline ends. CDR1 and CDR2 (germline): LNHDA, SQIVND (reference sequence). The CDR3 DNA sequence: TGTGCCAGTACCCTATTGAGCTGGGGGATTTATGGCTACACCTTC. Its translation is CASTLLSWGIYGYTF.

This chain links TRBV6-1 with TRBJ2-3; tentatively, D is TRBD2 (6 bases). The CDR3 totals 13 residues. V dropped 6 bases and J dropped 4 bases, with 11 bases sitting between them. CDR1 MNHNS and CDR2 SASEGT come from the germline V gene. CDR3 amino acids: CASRSGYADTQYF. The CDR3 nucleotides are TGTGCCAGCAGGAGCGGGTACGCAGATACGCAGTATTTT.

This clonotype was recorded at least ten times. The CDR3 DNA reads TGTGCCACCAGTGACGCAGGGACAGCGGAAGCTTTCTTT. Its protein is CATSDAGTAEAFF. This chain links TRBV24-1 with TRBJ1-1; 7 bases are shared with TRBD1. The CDR3 is made up of 13 amino acids. Germline loops: CDR1 KGHDR, CDR2 SFDVKD. J lost 8 bases, V lost 4 bases, and 6 bases had no gene match.

A remark on this clonotype: A single base separates this from a much larger clone, so it may be a read error. The chain joins TRBV20-1 to TRBJ2-7, with a possible D match to TRBD2 (5 bases). Between the trimmed V and J ends, which lost 3 bases and 5 bases, there was a span of 14 bases. The CDR3 has 13 amino acids. From germline, CDR1 is DFQATT and CDR2 SNEGSKA (reference sequence). The CDR3 DNA follows: TGCAGTGCTAGCGGAGGTATCGGAGACGAGCAGTACTTC. This codes for CSASGGIGDEQYF.

The rearrangement joins TRBV3-1 to TRBJ2-1; D is undetermined. This CDR3 has 13 amino acids. Trimming shortened V by 1 base and J by 8 bases, and 9 bases separated the two germline ends. The germline CDR1 and CDR2 sequences are LGHDT and YNNKEL (reference sequence). DNA for the CDR3: TGTGCCAGCAGCCAAGTAAACGGGTATGAGCAGTTCTTC. Translation gives CASSQVNGYEQFF.

As concerns this clonotype: A clone one base away is much larger, so this may be a read error. The chain links TRBV27 to TRBJ2-7; TRBD1 is a possible D gene (5 bases). This CDR3 has 13 amino acids. V was cut by 8 bases and J by 2 bases, with 13 bases left in between. Germline V gene data show CDR1 as MNHEY and CDR2 as SMNVEV (reference sequence). DNA for the CDR3: TGTGCCAGCTGGTGGGGCCGAACCTACGAGCAGTACTTC. It codes for CASWWGRTYEQYF.

In its sample, this clonotype was seen a few times. The gene calls are TRBV3-1 and TRBJ2-2; 7 bases line up with TRBD1. This CDR3 is built from 17 residues. J was trimmed by 2 bases and V by 6 bases; bases with no gene match: 12. Germline V gives CDR1 LGHDT, CDR2 YNNKEL (reference sequence). The CDR3 nucleotides read TGTGCCAGCAGGACCACTATGGGACAGAGAAACACCGGGGAGCTGTTTTTT. Protein sequence: CASRTTMGQRNTGELFF.

This clonotype was observed a handful of times. The chain carries TRBV6-1 and TRBJ2-1; D possibly matches TRBD1 or TRBD2 (5 bases each). With 7 bases removed from V and 7 bases from J, the gap between germline ends came to 14 bases. The CDR3 extends over 13 amino acids. The V gene's germline CDR1 is MNHNS and CDR2 SASEGT. As DNA, the CDR3 is TGTGCCAGCACCTATGGGGACGGTAATGAGCAGTTCTTC. Residues: CASTYGDGNEQFF.

There are many counts of this clonotype. V is TRBV2 and J is TRBJ1-1, with D perhaps TRBD1 (6 bases). CDR3 length equals 14 residues. Germline CDR1 reads SNHLY; CDR2 reads FYNNEI. The V end was cut by 6 bases, the J end by 1 base, with 12 bases between. CDR3 sequence reads: CASRPRGRNTEAFF. The CDR3 nucleotides are TGTGCCAGCAGACCCCGGGGGCGGAACACTGAAGCTTTCTTT.

This clonotype was found a few times. The genes are TRBV28 and TRBJ2-4; possible D gene TRBD1, 6 bases. Per germline, CDR1 MDHEN and CDR2 SYDVKM. This CDR3 spans 12 amino acids. The ends were cut back, 6 bases at V and 8 bases at J, with 11 bases in the middle. The CDR3 nucleotides are TGTGCCAGCAGACAAACAGGGTACATTCAGTACTTC. It codes for CASRQTGYIQYF.

The J gene is TRBJ2-1, the V gene TRBV29-1; 10 nucleotides match TRBD2. Germline V gene sequence: CDR1 SQVTM, CDR2 ANQGSEA. V shed 4 bases, J shed 7 bases, and the junction held 7 bases outside the gene matches. The CDR3 is 14 amino acids. The CDR3 region has the DNA TGCAGCGTTGTTACAGCGGGAGGGGTTAATGAGCAGTTCTTC. This encodes CSVVTAGGVNEQFF.

The V gene is TRBV9, the J gene TRBJ2-2; 7 bases agree with TRBD1. The CDR3 runs 14 residues. Trimming took 4 bases from V and 3 from J; bases not matched to a gene: 3. Germline-derived CDR1 and CDR2 are SGDLS and YYNGEE. The CDR3 region has the DNA TGTGCCAGCAGCTTCGGACAGGACACCGGGGAGCTGTTTTTT. This sequence encodes CASSFGQDTGELFF.

This clonotype has a handful of counts. This chain links TRBV7-8 with TRBJ2-5, with D maybe TRBD2 (6 bases). Trimming removed 5 bases from V and 3 bases from J, with 13 bases in between. CDR1 and CDR2 (germline): SGHVS, FQNEAQ. The CDR3 is 14 residues long. CDR3 DNA: TGTGCCAGCAGCCAATCGGGACTTGAAGAGACCCAGTACTTC. It encodes CASSQSGLEETQYF.

This clonotype was counted ten times or more. J is TRBJ1-4 and V is TRBV5-1; TRBD1 is a possible D gene (5 bases). Looked up from germline, CDR1 is SGHRS and CDR2 is YFSETQ. This CDR3 is built from 16 residues. V lost 3 bases to trimming and J lost 10 bases, with 22 bases between them. The CDR3 spells CASSSTEGTTARKLFF. Written as DNA, the CDR3 is TGCGCCAGCAGCTCCACCGAAGGGACGACGGCCAGAAAACTGTTTTTT.

At least ten counts were recorded for this clonotype. The gene calls are TRBV10-3 and TRBJ2-7, with 7 bases matching TRBD2. CDR3 length equals 15 residues. Germline CDR1 reads ENHRY; CDR2 reads SYGVKD. J was trimmed by 6 bases and V by 0 bases; bases with no gene match: 8. CDR3 DNA: TGTGCCATCAGTGAGTCGGAGGGAGGGAGGGGCGAGCAGTACTTC. Amino acid sequence: CAISESEGGRGEQYF.

V and J are TRBV19 and TRBJ2-2; D gene unclear. This CDR3 has 14 amino acids. The ends were cut back, 7 bases at V and 0 bases at J, with 9 bases in the middle. Looked up from germline, CDR1 is LNHDA and CDR2 is SQIVND (reference sequence). The DNA for the CDR3 is TGTGCCAGTAAAGGGCTCTCGAACACCGGGGAGCTGTTTTTT. Amino acids: CASKGLSNTGELFF.